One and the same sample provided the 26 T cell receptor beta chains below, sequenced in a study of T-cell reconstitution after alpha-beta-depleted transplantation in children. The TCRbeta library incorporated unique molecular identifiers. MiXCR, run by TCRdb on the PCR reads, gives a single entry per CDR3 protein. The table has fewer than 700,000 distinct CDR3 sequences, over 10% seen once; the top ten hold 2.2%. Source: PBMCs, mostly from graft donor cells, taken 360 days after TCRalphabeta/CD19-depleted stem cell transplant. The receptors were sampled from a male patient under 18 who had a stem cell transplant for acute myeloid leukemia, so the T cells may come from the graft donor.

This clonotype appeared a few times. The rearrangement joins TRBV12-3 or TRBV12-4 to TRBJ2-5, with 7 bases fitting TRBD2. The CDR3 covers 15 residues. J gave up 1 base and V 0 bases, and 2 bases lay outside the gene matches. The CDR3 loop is CASSLALAGQETQYF. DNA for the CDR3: TGTGCCAGCAGTTTAGCATTAGCGGGCCAAGAGACCCAGTACTTC.

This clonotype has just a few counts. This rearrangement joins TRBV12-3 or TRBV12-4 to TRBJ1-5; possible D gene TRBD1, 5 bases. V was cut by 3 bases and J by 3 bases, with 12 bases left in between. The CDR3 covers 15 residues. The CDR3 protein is CASSFQGGINQPQHF. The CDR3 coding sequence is TGTGCCAGCAGTTTTCAGGGAGGAATCAATCAGCCCCAGCATTTT.

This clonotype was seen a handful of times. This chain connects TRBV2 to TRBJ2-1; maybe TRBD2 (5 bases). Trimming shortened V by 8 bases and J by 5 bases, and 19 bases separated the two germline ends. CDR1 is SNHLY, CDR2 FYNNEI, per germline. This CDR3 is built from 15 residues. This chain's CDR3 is CASSDGKVAHNEQFF. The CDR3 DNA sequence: TGTGCCAGCTCGGACGGGAAAGTAGCACACAATGAGCAGTTCTTC. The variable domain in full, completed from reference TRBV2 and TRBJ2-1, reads EPEVTQTPSHQVTQMGQEVILRCVPISNHLYFYWYRQILGQKVEFLVSFYNNEISEKSEIFDDQFSVERPDGSNFTLKIRSTKLEDSAMYFCASSDGKVAHNEQFFGPGTRLTVL.

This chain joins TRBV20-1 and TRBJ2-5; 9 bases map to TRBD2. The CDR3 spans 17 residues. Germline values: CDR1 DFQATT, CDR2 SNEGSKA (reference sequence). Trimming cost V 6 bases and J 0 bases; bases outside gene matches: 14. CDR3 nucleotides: TGCAGTGCCCTTAACTCCACTAGCGGGCCGTACCAAGAGACCCAGTACTTC. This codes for CSALNSTSGPYQETQYF.

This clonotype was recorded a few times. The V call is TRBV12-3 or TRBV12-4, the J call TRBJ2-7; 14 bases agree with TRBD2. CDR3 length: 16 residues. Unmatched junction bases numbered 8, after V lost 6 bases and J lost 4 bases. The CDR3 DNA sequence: TGTGCCAGCAGGCCCAGACTAGCGGGGGGGTGGTACGAGCAGTACTTC. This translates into CASRPRLAGGWYEQYF.

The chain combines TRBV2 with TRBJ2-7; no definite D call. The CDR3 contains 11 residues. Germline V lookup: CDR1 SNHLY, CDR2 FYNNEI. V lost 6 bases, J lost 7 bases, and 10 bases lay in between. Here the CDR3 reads CASRGTGEQYF. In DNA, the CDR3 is TGTGCCAGCAGAGGTACCGGGGAGCAGTACTTC.

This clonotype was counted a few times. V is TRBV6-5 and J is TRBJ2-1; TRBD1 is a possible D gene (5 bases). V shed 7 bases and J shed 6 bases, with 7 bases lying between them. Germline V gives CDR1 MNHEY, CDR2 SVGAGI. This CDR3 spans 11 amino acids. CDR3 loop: CASKGANEQFF. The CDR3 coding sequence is TGTGCCAGCAAAGGGGCCAATGAGCAGTTCTTC.

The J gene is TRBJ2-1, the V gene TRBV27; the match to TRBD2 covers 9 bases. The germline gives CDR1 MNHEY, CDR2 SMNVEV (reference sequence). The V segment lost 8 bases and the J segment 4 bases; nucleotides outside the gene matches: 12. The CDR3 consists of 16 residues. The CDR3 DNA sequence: TGTGCCAGCCACGGGGGGGGACTAGCTCGTTACAATGAGCAGTTCTTC. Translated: CASHGGGLARYNEQFF.

CDR3 protein: CASSLLGQGEKTQYF. CDR3 nucleotide sequence: TGTGCCAGCAGCTTATTAGGGCAGGGGGAAAAGACCCAGTACTTC. The gene calls are TRBV7-3 and TRBJ2-5, with TRBD1 identical over 7 bases. The CDR3 totals 15 residues. Germline V gives CDR1 SGHTA, CDR2 FQGTGA. Trimming removed 2 bases from V and 6 bases from J; junction bases left unmatched: 9.

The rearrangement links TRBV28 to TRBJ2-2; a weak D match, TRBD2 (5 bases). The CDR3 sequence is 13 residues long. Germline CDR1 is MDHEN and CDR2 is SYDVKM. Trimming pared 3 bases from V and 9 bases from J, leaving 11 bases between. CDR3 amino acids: CASSFGGARELFF. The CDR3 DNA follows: TGTGCCAGCAGTTTTGGAGGCGCGAGGGAGCTGTTTTTT.

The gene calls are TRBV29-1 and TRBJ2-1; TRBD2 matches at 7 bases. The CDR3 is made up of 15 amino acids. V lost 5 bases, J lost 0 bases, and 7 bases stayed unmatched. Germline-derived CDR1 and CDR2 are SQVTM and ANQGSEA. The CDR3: CSVSLALSSYNEQFF. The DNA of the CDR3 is TGCAGCGTTTCACTAGCGCTGAGCTCCTACAATGAGCAGTTCTTC.

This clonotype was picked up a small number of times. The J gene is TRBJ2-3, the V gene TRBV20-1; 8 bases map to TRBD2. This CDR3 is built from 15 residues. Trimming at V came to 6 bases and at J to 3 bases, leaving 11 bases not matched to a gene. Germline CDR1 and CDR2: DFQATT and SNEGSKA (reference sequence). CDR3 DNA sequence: TGCAGTGCGAGCAATAGCGGGACGGGGACAGATACGCAGTATTTT. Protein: CSASNSGTGTDTQYF.

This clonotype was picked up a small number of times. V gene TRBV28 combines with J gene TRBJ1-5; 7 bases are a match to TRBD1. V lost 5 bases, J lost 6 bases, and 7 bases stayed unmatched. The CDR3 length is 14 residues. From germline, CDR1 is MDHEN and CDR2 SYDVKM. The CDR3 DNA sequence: TGTGCCAGCAGTACGAATAGACAGGGTCAGCCCCAGCATTTT. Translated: CASSTNRQGQPQHF.

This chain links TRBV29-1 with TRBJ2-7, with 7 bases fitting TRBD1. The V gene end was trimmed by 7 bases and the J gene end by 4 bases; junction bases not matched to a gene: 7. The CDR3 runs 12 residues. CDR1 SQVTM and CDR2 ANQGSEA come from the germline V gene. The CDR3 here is CSARQGWYEQYF. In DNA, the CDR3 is TGCAGCGCTCGACAGGGTTGGTACGAGCAGTACTTC.

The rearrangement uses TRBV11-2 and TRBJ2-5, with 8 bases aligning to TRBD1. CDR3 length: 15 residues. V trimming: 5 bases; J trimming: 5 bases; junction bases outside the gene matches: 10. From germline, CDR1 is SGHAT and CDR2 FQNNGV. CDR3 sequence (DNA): TGTGCCAGCAGCCACTGGGACAGGCCAGAGGAGACCCAGTACTTC. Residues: CASSHWDRPEETQYF.

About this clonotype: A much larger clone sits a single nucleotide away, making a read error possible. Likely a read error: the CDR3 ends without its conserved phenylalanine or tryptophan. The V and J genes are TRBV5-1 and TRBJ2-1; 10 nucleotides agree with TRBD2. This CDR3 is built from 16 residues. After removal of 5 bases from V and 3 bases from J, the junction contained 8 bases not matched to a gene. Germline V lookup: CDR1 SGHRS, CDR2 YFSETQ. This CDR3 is CASSWTSGLLYNEQFY. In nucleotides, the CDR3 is TGCGCCAGCAGTTGGACTAGCGGCTTGCTCTACAATGAGCAGTTCTAC.

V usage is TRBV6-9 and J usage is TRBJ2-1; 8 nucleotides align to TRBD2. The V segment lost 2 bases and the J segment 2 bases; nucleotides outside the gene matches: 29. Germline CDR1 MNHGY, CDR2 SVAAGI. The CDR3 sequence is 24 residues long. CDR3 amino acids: CASSYGIAGTKGATAGVTYNEQFF. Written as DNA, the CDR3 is TGTGCCAGCAGTTATGGGATAGCGGGGACTAAAGGAGCTACCGCCGGAGTGACCTACAATGAGCAGTTCTTC.

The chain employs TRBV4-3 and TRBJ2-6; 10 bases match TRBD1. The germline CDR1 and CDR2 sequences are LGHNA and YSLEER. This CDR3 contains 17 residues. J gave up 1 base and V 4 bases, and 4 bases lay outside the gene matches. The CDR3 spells CASSPTGGASGANVLTF. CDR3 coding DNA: TGCGCCAGCAGCCCGACAGGGGGCGCTTCTGGGGCCAACGTCCTGACTTTC.

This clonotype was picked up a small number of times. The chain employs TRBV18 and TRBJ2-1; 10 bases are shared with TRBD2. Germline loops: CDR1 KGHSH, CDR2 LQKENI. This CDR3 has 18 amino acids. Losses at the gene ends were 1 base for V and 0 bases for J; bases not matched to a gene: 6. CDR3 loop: CASSPLSGRASSYNEQFF. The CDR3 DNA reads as TGTGCCAGCTCACCACTAAGCGGGAGGGCCAGCTCCTACAATGAGCAGTTCTTC.

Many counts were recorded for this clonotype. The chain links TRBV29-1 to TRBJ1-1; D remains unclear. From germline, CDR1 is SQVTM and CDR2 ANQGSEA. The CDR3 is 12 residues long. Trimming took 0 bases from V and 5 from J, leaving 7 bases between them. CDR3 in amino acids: CSVEDRGTEAFF. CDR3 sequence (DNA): TGCAGCGTTGAAGACCGAGGGACTGAAGCTTTCTTT. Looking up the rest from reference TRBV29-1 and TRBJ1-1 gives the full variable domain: SAVISQKPSRDICQRGTSLTIQCQVDSQVTMMFWYRQQPGQSLTLIATANQGSEATYESGFVIDKFPISRPNLTFSTLTVSNMSPEDSSIYLCSVEDRGTEAFFGQGTRLTVV.

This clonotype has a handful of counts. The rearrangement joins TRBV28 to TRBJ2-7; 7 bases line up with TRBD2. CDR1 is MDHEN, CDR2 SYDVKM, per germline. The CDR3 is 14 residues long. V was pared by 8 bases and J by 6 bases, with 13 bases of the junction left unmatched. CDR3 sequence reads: CASQPGLLRPEQYF. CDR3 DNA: TGTGCCAGCCAACCGGGACTACTACGCCCCGAGCAGTACTTC. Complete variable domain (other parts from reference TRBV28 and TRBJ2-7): DVKVTQSSRYLVKRTGEKVFLECVQDMDHENMFWYRQDPGLGLRLIYFSYDVKMKEKGDIPEGYSVSREKKERFSLILESASTNQTSMYLCASQPGLLRPEQYFGPGTRLTVT.

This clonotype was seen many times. The CDR3 loop reads CASSEPDRGEYNEQFF. In DNA form, the CDR3 reads TGTGCCAGCAGTGAACCCGACAGGGGGGAATACAATGAGCAGTTCTTC. V usage is TRBV25-1 and J usage is TRBJ2-1, with 9 positions matching TRBD1. CDR1 and CDR2 (germline): MGHDK, SYGVNS. Unmatched junction bases numbered 6, after V lost 2 bases and J lost 4 bases. CDR3 length: 16 amino acids.

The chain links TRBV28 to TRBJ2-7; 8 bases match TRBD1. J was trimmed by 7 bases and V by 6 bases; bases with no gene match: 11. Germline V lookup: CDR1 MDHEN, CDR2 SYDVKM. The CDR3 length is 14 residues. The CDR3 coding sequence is TGTGCCAGCAGAATCTCAGGGGGCGCGGGGGAGCAGTACTTC. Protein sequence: CASRISGGAGEQYF.

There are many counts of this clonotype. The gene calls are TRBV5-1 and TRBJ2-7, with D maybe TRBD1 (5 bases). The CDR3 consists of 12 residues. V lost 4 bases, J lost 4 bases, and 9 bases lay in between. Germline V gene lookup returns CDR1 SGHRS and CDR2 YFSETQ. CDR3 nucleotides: TGCGCCAGCAGCGGAAGGGGATACGAGCAGTACTTC. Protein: CASSGRGYEQYF.

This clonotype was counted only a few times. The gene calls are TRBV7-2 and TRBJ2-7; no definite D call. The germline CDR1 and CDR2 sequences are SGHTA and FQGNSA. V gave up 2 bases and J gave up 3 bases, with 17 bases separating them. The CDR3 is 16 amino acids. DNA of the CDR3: TGTGCCAGCAGCTTACTCTCTCCCAACCTGGGCTACGAGCAGTACTTC. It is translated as CASSLLSPNLGYEQYF.

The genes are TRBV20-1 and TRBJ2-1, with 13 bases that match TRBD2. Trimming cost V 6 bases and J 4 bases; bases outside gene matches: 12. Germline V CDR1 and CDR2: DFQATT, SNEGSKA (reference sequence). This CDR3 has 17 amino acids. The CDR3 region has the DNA TGCAGTGCCCAGAAGGGACTAGCGGGGACCTTATACAATGAGCAGTTCTTC. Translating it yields CSAQKGLAGTLYNEQFF.